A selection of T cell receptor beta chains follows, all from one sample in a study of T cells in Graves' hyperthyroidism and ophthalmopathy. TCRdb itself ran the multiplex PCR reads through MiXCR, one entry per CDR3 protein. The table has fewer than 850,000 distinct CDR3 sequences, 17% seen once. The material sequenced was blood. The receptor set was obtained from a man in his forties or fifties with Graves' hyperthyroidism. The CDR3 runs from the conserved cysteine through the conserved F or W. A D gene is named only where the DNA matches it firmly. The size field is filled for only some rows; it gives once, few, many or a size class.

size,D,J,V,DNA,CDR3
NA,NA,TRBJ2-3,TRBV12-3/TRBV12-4,TGTGCCAGCAGTTTTAATCTCATAACCTCCTCCCGCACAGATACGCAGTATTTT,CASSFNLITSSRTDTQYF
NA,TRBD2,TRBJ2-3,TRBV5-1,TGCGCCAGCGCAACCGGGACTAGCCGTGGAGATACGCAGTATTTT,CASATGTSRGDTQYF
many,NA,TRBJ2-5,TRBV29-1,TGCAGCCAACAATACCAAGAGACCCAGTACTTC,CSQQYQETQYF
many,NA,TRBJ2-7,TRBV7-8,TGTGCCAGCTCGGGCGGGCGCAGAACCTACGAGCAGTACTTC,CASSGGRRTYEQYF
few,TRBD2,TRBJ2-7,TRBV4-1,TGCGCGACGAGCCAGACTAGCGCAAGCTCCTACGAGCAGTACTTC,CATSQTSASSYEQYF
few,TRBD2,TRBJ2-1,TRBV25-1,TGTGCCAGCAGTGATGCGGGAGGGATCTACAATGAGCAGTTCTTC,CASSDAGGIYNEQFF
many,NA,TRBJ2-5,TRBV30,TGTGCCTGGGGAGGACTAACAAGGGGAACCCAGTACTTC,CAWGGLTRGTQYF
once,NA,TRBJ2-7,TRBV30,TGTGCCTGCAGTTATCAGGGGCCCTACGAGCAGTACTTC,CACSYQGPYEQYF
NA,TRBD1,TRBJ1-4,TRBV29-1,TGCAGCGTGGGCCCGGGACAGGGGCATACATCGGTTAATGAAAAACTGTTTTTT,CSVGPGQGHTSVNEKLFF
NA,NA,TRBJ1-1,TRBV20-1,TGCAGTGCCGTACATAAGCCTTTCATGAACACTGAAGCTTTCTTT,CSAVHKPFMNTEAFF
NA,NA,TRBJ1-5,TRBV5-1,TGCGCCAGCAGCCCGACCCCCATTACAGGAAGCAATCAGCCCCAGCATTTT,CASSPTPITGSNQPQHF
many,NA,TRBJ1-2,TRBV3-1,TGTGCCAGCAGTCATCGTACGGCTAACTATGGCTACACCTTC,CASSHRTANYGYTF
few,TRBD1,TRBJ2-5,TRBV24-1,TGTGCCGCCAGGGAGCCATTAGACAGGGGGAATATCGAAGAGACCCAGTACTTC,CAAREPLDRGNIEETQYF
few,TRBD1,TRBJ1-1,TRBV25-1,TGTGCCAGCAGCCAAAGCCCGGGACAGGATAAGAGAAACACTGAAGCTTTCTTT,CASSQSPGQDKRNTEAFF
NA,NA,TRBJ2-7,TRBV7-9,TGTGCCAGCAGCTTAGATGAACTAGGGTTTACCTACGAGCAGTACTTC,CASSLDELGFTYEQYF
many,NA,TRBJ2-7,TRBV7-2,TGTGCCAGCAGCTTAGTGACAGTCCCGCAGCAGTACTTC,CASSLVTVPQQYF
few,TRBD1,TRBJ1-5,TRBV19,TGTGCCAGTAGTATCGGTAGGACAGGGGGTAATCAGCCCCAGCATTTT,CASSIGRTGGNQPQHF
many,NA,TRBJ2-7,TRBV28,TGTGCCAGCAGTTTCTCCTCGAGCTCCTACGAGCAGTACTTC,CASSFSSSSYEQYF
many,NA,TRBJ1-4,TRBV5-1,TGCGCCAGCAGCTTGGAAAGGACGGCAGGGGAAAAACTGTTTTTT,CASSLERTAGEKLFF
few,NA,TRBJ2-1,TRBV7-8,TGTGCCAGCAGCCGGACACCTACGCAGTTCTTC,CASSRTPTQFF
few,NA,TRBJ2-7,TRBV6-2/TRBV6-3,TGTGCCAGCAGTTACCGAGCGGGTGAATCCTACGAGCAGTACTTC,CASSYRAGESYEQYF
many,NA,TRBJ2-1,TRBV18,TGTGCCAGCTCACCAGGTTCTCTTCAGGTAAAACACAATGAGCAGTTCTTC,CASSPGSLQVKHNEQFF
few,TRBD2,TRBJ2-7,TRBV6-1,TGTGCGAGCGGGATTTTCTACGAGCAGTACTTC,CASGIFYEQYF
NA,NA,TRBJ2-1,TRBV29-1,TGCAGCGTTTCCAGGGTAAATGAGCAGTTCTTC,CSVSRVNEQFF
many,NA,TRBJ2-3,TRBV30,TGTGCCTGGAGGACGTGGTTTCGCACAGATACGCAGTATTTT,CAWRTWFRTDTQYF
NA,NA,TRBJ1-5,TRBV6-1,TGTGCCAGCAGTGAAGCGATTTCGAACGATCAGCCCCAGCATTTT,CASSEAISNDQPQHF
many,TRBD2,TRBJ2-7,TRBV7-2,TGTGCCAGCAGCGCAGGACTAGCGGGAATCTACGAGCAGTACTTC,CASSAGLAGIYEQYF
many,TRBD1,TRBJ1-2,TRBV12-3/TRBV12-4,TGTGCCAGCACGCCACAGGGACAGGGGAAACCGCCCCATGGCTACACCTTC,CASTPQGQGKPPHGYTF
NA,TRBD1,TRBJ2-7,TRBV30,TGTGCCTGGACGGACAGGGGGCTTGGCGAGCAGTACTTC,CAWTDRGLGEQYF
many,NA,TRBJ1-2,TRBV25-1,TGTGCCAGCAGTGTTCGGCTAAACTATGGCTACACCTTC,CASSVRLNYGYTF
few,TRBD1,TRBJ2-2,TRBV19,TGTGCCGGTAGCAAGGACAGGGCGGGCACCGGGGAGCTGTTTTTT,CAGSKDRAGTGELFF
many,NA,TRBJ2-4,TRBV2,TGTGCCGGCGGGGTAGCCAAAAACATTCAGTACTTC,CAGGVAKNIQYF
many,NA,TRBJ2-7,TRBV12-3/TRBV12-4,TGTGCCAGCAGCTTCCGCTTGGGCCTCTCCTACGAGCAGTACTTC,CASSFRLGLSYEQYF
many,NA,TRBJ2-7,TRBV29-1,TGCAGCGTTGTAGTTCCCCAGGGGCTCCCCTACGAGCAGTACTTC,CSVVVPQGLPYEQYF
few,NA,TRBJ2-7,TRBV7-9,TGTGCCAGCAGCTATTTTGCGGGTCAGGTTACCTACGAGCAGTACTTC,CASSYFAGQVTYEQYF
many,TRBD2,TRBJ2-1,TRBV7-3,TGTGCCAGCAGCTTAACCAGACCTAGCGGGAGTAACTCCTACAATGAGCAGTTCTTC,CASSLTRPSGSNSYNEQFF
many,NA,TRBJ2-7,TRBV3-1,TGTGCCAGTTCTCGCGCAGGGCAATCCTACGAGCAGTACTTC,CASSRAGQSYEQYF
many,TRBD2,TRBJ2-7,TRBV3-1,TGTGCCAGCAGCCAAGGGACCGGGAGGAGCTACGAGCAGTACTTC,CASSQGTGRSYEQYF
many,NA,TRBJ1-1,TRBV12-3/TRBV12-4,TGTGCCAGCAGTGCATCGGGGAACACTGAAGCTTTCTTT,CASSASGNTEAFF
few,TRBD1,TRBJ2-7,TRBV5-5,TGTGCCAGCAGCACGGGGACAGGGGGATTGGGGCAGTACTTC,CASSTGTGGLGQYF
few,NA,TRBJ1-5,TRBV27,TGTGCCAGCAGTTGGTCTGATAGGGTTCAGCCCCAGCATTTT,CASSWSDRVQPQHF
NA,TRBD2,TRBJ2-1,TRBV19,TGTGCCAGTACGGTTGGTGCGGGAGGGCTGAATGAGCAGTTCTTC,CASTVGAGGLNEQFF
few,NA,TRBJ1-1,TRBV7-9,TGTGCCAGCAGCTTAGTTAGGGACGCGGGTGAGGGGCGGACTGAAGCTTCCTTT,CASSLVRDAGEGRTEASF
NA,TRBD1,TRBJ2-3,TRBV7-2,TGTGCCAGCAGCGCCGGACAGGGGGCGGCAGATACGCAGTATTTT,CASSAGQGAADTQYF
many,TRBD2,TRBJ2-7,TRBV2,TGTGCCAGCAGTGAAGCCAGCGGGAGGGCCCCCTACGAGCAGTACTTC,CASSEASGRAPYEQYF
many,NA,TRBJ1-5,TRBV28,TGTGCCAGCAGTCGGGGCCCTAGCAATCAGCCCCAGCATTTT,CASSRGPSNQPQHF
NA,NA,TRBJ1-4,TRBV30,TGTGCCTGGAGTGAGCAGAGTGAAAAACTGTTTTTT,CAWSEQSEKLFF
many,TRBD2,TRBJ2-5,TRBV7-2,TGTGCCAGCAGCTTAGGTCTAGCGGACCAAGAGACCCAGTACTTC,CASSLGLADQETQYF
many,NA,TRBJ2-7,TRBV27,TGTGCCAGCAGCCGCGTTGGCCTCGAGCAGTACTTC,CASSRVGLEQYF
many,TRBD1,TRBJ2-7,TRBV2,TGTGCCAGCAATACAGGGGTAGGGGAGCAGTACTTC,CASNTGVGEQYF
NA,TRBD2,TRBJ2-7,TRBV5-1,TGCGCCAGCAGCCCCCGACTAGCGGACTCCTACGAGCAGTACTTC,CASSPRLADSYEQYF